These T cell receptor beta chains were read from a single sample in a study of T cell repertoires in cytomegalovirus infection. TCRdb recomputed calls from the reads with MiXCR, one row per CDR3 protein. The sample carries roughly 600,000 distinct CDR3 sequences, about 24% recorded once. The sequencing input was CD8+ T cells from PBMCs. These receptors all stem from a human donor in good health (CMV status not recorded). Some clones in this sample may be carry-over from other donors' samples. CDR3s include the opening cysteine and the closing phenylalanine or tryptophan. The order of the fields is J gene, D gene, V gene, CDR3 length, clone size, CDR3 DNA, CDR3 protein. A D gene is named only where the DNA matches it firmly. Size is stated for part of the rows, as once, few or many counts, or as a class when the clone is expanded.

J: TRBJ2-7
D: .
V: TRBV14
length: 13
size: few
DNA: TGTGCCAGCAGCCAAGAGGGGGCCTACGAGCAGTACTTC
CDR3: CASSQEGAYEQYF

J: TRBJ2-6
D: .
V: TRBV7-6
length: 19
size: many
DNA: TGTGCCAGCAGCTTCCGGGACATAAAATATTTACCTGGGGCCAACGTCCTGACTTTC
CDR3: CASSFRDIKYLPGANVLTF

J: TRBJ1-2
D: TRBD1
V: TRBV28
length: 14
size: .
DNA: TGTGCCAGCAGTGAACCGGGACAGAAGGTCGGCTACACCTTC
CDR3: CASSEPGQKVGYTF

J: TRBJ2-3
D: .
V: TRBV24-1
length: 15
size: many
DNA: TGTGCCACCAGTGAGGTCGGAGGGGGGACAGATACGCAGTATTTT
CDR3: CATSEVGGGTDTQYF

J: TRBJ2-1
D: .
V: TRBV7-2
length: 14
size: many
DNA: TGTGCCAGCAGCTTAGCGGGGGGGCGGGATGAGCAGTTCTTC
CDR3: CASSLAGGRDEQFF

J: TRBJ2-1
D: .
V: TRBV10-3
length: 15
size: few
DNA: TGTGCCATCAGTGGAGAGGCACAGTCCTACAATGAGCAGTTCTTC
CDR3: CAISGEAQSYNEQFF

J: TRBJ2-1
D: TRBD2
V: TRBV25-1
length: 15
size: few
DNA: TGTGCCAGCATCGGACGGGGCGGGGGGGTCAATGAGCAGTTCTTC
CDR3: CASIGRGGGVNEQFF

J: TRBJ2-1
D: .
V: TRBV29-1
length: 13
size: once
DNA: TGCAGCGTTGGCCGGGACTTCTTCGGTGAGCAGTTCTTC
CDR3: CSVGRDFFGEQFF

J: TRBJ2-1
D: .
V: TRBV7-9
length: 13
size: few
DNA: TGTGCCAGCAGCTCTACAGTCCGGGATGAGCAGTTCTTC
CDR3: CASSSTVRDEQFF

J: TRBJ1-2
D: .
V: TRBV6-1
length: 13
size: .
DNA: TGTGCCAGCAGGCCGAACGAAGTCTATGGCTACACCTTC
CDR3: CASRPNEVYGYTF

J: TRBJ2-1
D: .
V: TRBV11-3
length: 21
size: .
DNA: TGTGCCAGCAGCCCTTGTACTACCGGGACACGGGGGACCCGCTCCTACAATGAGCAGTTCTTC
CDR3: CASSPCTTGTRGTRSYNEQFF

J: TRBJ2-2
D: TRBD2
V: TRBV10-3
length: 16
size: .
DNA: TGTGCCATCAGGGGGACTAGCGGGGGGGCCAACGGGGAGCTGTTTTTT
CDR3: CAIRGTSGGANGELFF

J: TRBJ1-5
D: .
V: TRBV9
length: 14
size: .
DNA: TGTGCCAGCAGCGAGACAGCCGGGTATCAGCCCCAGCATTTT
CDR3: CASSETAGYQPQHF

J: TRBJ2-1
D: .
V: TRBV15
length: 17
size: few
DNA: TGTGCCACCAGCAGAGAGCACCTCGGGGTCAAGAACAATGAGCAGTTCTTC
CDR3: CATSREHLGVKNNEQFF

J: TRBJ2-3
D: .
V: TRBV20-1
length: 16
size: .
DNA: TGCAGTGCTAGAGATTCGAACGCGGGAAGCGCAGATACGCAGTATTTT
CDR3: CSARDSNAGSADTQYF

J: TRBJ1-1
D: .
V: TRBV20-1
length: 13
size: .
DNA: TGCAGTGCTAGAGGGGGGATAGGCACTGAAGCTTTCTTT
CDR3: CSARGGIGTEAFF

J: TRBJ2-3
D: .
V: TRBV12-3/TRBV12-4
length: 15
size: few
DNA: TGTGCCAGCAGTTTAAGGACTGGGCCCCATGATACGCAGTATTTT
CDR3: CASSLRTGPHDTQYF

J: TRBJ1-5
D: .
V: TRBV28
length: 15
size: .
DNA: TGTGCCAGCAGTATCGTGGGGAATAGCAATCAGCCCCAGCATTTT
CDR3: CASSIVGNSNQPQHF

J: TRBJ1-1
D: TRBD1
V: TRBV7-2
length: 17
size: many
DNA: TGTGCCAGCAGCTTTCCGGGACAGGGATTTATGAACACTGAAGCTTTCTTT
CDR3: CASSFPGQGFMNTEAFF

J: TRBJ1-1
D: .
V: TRBV7-9
length: 15
size: few
DNA: TGTGCCAGCAGCTCACCTCCCGGGGAAAACGCTGAAGCTTTCTTT
CDR3: CASSSPPGENAEAFF